This TCR beta chain comes out of a study of CD8 T cells in ankylosing spondylitis. The V gene's germline CDR1 is SGHKS and CDR2 YYEKEE (reference sequence). The V end lost 0 bases, the J end lost 1 base, and 4 bases lay between the germline ends. The CDR3 contains 14 residues. The study, taken as a whole, reports: Previous work reported some of these motif variants in the synovial fluid and blood of reactive arthritis. Reportedly, significant enrichment of disease-linked clones occurred in matched ankylosing spondylitis synovial fluid.

The TCR beta libraries were generated through quantitative 5'-RACE incorporating molecular barcodes. TCRdb re-derived calls from the 5' RACE reads in MiXCR, one entry per CDR3 protein. This sample has approximately 220,000 distinct CDR3 sequences, with roughly 24% found just once. Concerning this clonotype itself: Its antigen remains unknown.

Sequenced: blood, either unsorted or a sorted T cell fraction (not recorded which). V is TRBV5-5 and J is TRBJ2-2; D is ambiguous. The TCR originated in a male donor with ankylosing spondylitis or in good health (not recorded which). The CDR3 loop is CASSLAQNTGELFF. The CDR3, as DNA: TGTGCCAGCAGCTTGGCACAGAACACCGGGGAGCTGTTTTTT.